This T cell receptor beta chain came from a study of CD8+ T cells in alopecia areata. Study-wide findings and caveats: Scalp lesions, especially in alopecia totalis/universalis, had higher clonality than normal scalp.

This clone was seen only a few times. Its target is unknown. The sequencing template was cDNA reverse transcribed from extracted RNA. Profiled with immunoSEQ multiplex PCR; TCRdb holds only in-frame clones, not every one. The sample carries more than 200,000 clones, approximately 61% recorded once. The germline CDR1 and CDR2 sequences are SGHRS and YFSETQ. The J segment lost 2 bases and the V segment lost 7 bases, leaving 12 bases of the junction unmatched. This CDR3 has 16 amino acids. The rearrangement uses TRBV5-1 and TRBJ2-7; 10 positions agree with TRBD1. The sequence came from a human donor with alopecia areata. Sample: CD4+ T cells sorted from blood, taken at week 0. The CDR3 is CASAYAGQGITYEQYF. DNA of the CDR3: TGCGCCAGCGCCTACGCGGGACAGGGGATCACCTACGAGCAGTACTTC.